One T cell receptor beta chain is described in this entry. The antigen is unknown. The germline V gene encodes CDR1 SNHLY and CDR2 FYNNEI. This CDR3 region has 14 residues. This specimen belongs to a study of cytomegalovirus exposure and HLA in healthy donors. Study findings and constraints: Previously analyzed data showed that most TCR beta V segments were productive at a frequency of about 87% or about 30%.

It was with 60 Vbeta and 13 Jbeta primers that the PCR ran. Assay: immunoSEQ multiplex PCR; the TCRdb copy retains only in-frame clones and omits some. The sample has more than 100,000 clones, around 78% seen once. The sequence derives from a man in his forties or fifties in good health and CMV-seronegative. This chain links TRBV2 with TRBJ2-5; D possibly corresponds to TRBD1 (7 bases). The DNA end is more similar to TRBJ2-7, so the J call may be wrong. The sequenced sample consisted of PBMCs. Written as DNA, the CDR3 is TGTGCCAGCAAATGGGCAGGGGGGTCCTACGAGCAGTACTTC. Translated, it gives CASKWAGGSYEQYF.